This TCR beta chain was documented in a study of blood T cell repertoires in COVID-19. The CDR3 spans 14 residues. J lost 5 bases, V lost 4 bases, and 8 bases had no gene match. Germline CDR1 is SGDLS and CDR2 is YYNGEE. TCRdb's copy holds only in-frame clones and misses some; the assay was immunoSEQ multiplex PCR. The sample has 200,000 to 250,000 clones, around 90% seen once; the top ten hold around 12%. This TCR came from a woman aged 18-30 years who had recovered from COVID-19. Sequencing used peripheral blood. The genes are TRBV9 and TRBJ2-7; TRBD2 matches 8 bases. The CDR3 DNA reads TGTGCCAGCAGCCGGAGCGGGAGAAGCAACGAGCAGTACTTC. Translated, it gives CASSRSGRSNEQYF.